The T cell receptor (beta chain) described here comes from a study of cytomegalovirus exposure and HLA in healthy donors. Study in general: Among the roughly 400 donors who were genotyped, 81% fell in the genetic ancestry cluster that is associated with self-reported Caucasian donors.

This clone was seen more than once but under ten times. The study ran its PCR with 60 Vbeta and 13 Jbeta primers. The table came from immunoSEQ multiplex PCR; TCRdb's copy has only in-frame clones and leaves some out. The top ten hold about 3% of the sample, which has some 120,000 clones, 17% seen once. The CDR3 totals 15 residues. The V and J ends lost 5 bases and 7 bases, in that order; junction bases with no gene match: 11. CDR1 LNHDA and CDR2 SQIVND come from the germline V gene (reference sequence). The rearrangement joins TRBV19 to TRBJ2-7; 10 positions agree with TRBD2. This sequence was found in a female donor in good health and CMV-seropositive. What was sequenced was PBMCs. The CDR3: CASSASSGGLREQYF. CDR3 nucleotide sequence: TGTGCCAGTAGTGCATCTAGCGGGGGTCTTCGGGAGCAGTACTTC. Full variable domain (remainder filled in from reference TRBV19 and TRBJ2-7): DGGITQSPKYLFRKEGQNVTLSCEQNLNHDAMYWYRQDPGQGLRLIYYSQIVNDFQKGDIAEGYSVSREKKESFPLTVTSAQKNPTAFYLCASSASSGGLREQYFGPGTRLTVT.